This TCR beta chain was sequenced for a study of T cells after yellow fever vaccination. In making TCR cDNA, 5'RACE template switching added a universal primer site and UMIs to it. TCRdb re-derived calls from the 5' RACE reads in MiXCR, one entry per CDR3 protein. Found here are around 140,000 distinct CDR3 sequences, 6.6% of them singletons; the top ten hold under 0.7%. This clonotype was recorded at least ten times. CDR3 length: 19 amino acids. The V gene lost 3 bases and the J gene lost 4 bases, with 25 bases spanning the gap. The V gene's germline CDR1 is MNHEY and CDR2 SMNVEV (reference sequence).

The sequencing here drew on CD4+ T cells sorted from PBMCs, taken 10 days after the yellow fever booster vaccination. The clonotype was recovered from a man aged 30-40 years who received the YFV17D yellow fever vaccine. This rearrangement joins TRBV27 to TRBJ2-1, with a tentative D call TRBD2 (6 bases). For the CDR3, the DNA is TGTGCCAGCAGTTTCTCCGTTAGCGGTCGGAGGGCTCGTTACAATGAGCAGTTCTTC. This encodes CASSFSVSGRRARYNEQFF.